A selection of T cell receptor beta chains follows, all from one sample in a study of identical twins. TCRdb used MiXCR to reprocess the 5' RACE reads, holding one entry per CDR3 protein. The table lists 1,800,000 or so distinct CDR3 sequences, under 35% of them singletons. Sequencing input: cord blood. These TCRs come from a newborn girl in good health. The conserved cysteine and the conserved F or W are not part of the CDR3 here.

V	J	CDR3
TRBV20-1	TRBJ1-2	SAREAASGYT
TRBV5-1	TRBJ2-7	ASSSKVAGTGYNEQY
TRBV13	-	ASSQPGLGLAGSSSYNEQY
TRBV15	TRBJ2-4	ATSRDEAVKNIQY
TRBV19	TRBJ2-7	ASSISGGREQY
TRBV9	TRBJ2-3	ASSVVLDSTQY
TRBV29-1	TRBJ2-2	SVRTGGYTGELF
TRBV5-1	TRBJ2-7	ASSRGDRGRHSYEQY
TRBV10-3	TRBJ2-7	AISERRLAGGFSYEQY
TRBV7-2	TRBJ2-4	ASSSSFGGTPEY
TRBV11-2	TRBJ2-1	ASSLRSWTDSTGQF
TRBV13	TRBJ1-6	ASSFGQGARNSPLH
TRBV29-1	TRBJ2-1	SARTSGNWDNEQF
TRBV20-1	TRBJ1-1	SARMATGGNTEAF
TRBV24-1	TRBJ2-3	ATSKQGDTQY
TRBV12-3/TRBV12-4	TRBJ2-1	ASSHGTALHNEQF
TRBV2	TRBJ2-3	ASSITSGRRNTQY
TRBV10-3	TRBJ1-2	AISESWDRDNYGYT
TRBV10-3	TRBJ2-3	AINDLTSGGGDTQY
TRBV21-1	TRBJ2-1	AGSPKGRRSSYNEQF
TRBV30	TRBJ2-5	AWRVAPKETQY
TRBV28	TRBJ1-5	ASRLGTGSQH
TRBV5-1	TRBJ2-5	ASLGTYNEQY
TRBV20-1	TRBJ2-2	SARAGGVNTGELF
TRBV6-1	TRBJ1-2	ASSEAAGGVYGYT
TRBV12-3/TRBV12-4	TRBJ1-1	ASYPVGRGYTEAF
TRBV6-5	TRBJ1-6	AGSYSTRGLYNSPLH
TRBV12-3/TRBV12-4	TRBJ2-1	ASTSYERSHNEQF
TRBV7-2	TRBJ2-7	ASSLVFHEQY
TRBV29-1	TRBJ1-2	SVVDRGDYGYT
TRBV27	TRBJ1-6	ASSLSRVGGSYNSPLH
TRBV7-6	TRBJ1-1	ASSLGGQYLNTEAF
TRBV29-1	TRBJ1-5	SVAGTPYQPQH
TRBV27	TRBJ1-1	ASSLTNPNTEAF
TRBV4-1	TRBJ1-2	AGSQAQGKDGYT
TRBV27	TRBJ1-5	ASSLSLAGISNQPQH
TRBV20-1	TRBJ2-1	SAQDRENYNEQF
TRBV4-1	TRBJ1-4	ASSQFSATNEKLF
TRBV20-1	-	SASLDSGIVNEQY
TRBV20-1	TRBJ2-6	SARDVGGVNVLT
TRBV6-1	TRBJ2-1	ASTIAGSYNEQF
TRBV20-1	TRBJ1-5	SARGTTGWRSNQPQH
TRBV14	TRBJ2-1	ASSPAGTINGEQF
TRBV2	TRBJ2-1	ASKSDASSYNEQF
TRBV20-1	TRBJ1-6	SARPRERANSPLH
TRBV20-1	TRBJ1-1	SARMTVNTEAF
TRBV4-1	TRBJ1-5	ASSHTGEQPQH
TRBV20-1	TRBJ2-7	SASPGPQTEQY